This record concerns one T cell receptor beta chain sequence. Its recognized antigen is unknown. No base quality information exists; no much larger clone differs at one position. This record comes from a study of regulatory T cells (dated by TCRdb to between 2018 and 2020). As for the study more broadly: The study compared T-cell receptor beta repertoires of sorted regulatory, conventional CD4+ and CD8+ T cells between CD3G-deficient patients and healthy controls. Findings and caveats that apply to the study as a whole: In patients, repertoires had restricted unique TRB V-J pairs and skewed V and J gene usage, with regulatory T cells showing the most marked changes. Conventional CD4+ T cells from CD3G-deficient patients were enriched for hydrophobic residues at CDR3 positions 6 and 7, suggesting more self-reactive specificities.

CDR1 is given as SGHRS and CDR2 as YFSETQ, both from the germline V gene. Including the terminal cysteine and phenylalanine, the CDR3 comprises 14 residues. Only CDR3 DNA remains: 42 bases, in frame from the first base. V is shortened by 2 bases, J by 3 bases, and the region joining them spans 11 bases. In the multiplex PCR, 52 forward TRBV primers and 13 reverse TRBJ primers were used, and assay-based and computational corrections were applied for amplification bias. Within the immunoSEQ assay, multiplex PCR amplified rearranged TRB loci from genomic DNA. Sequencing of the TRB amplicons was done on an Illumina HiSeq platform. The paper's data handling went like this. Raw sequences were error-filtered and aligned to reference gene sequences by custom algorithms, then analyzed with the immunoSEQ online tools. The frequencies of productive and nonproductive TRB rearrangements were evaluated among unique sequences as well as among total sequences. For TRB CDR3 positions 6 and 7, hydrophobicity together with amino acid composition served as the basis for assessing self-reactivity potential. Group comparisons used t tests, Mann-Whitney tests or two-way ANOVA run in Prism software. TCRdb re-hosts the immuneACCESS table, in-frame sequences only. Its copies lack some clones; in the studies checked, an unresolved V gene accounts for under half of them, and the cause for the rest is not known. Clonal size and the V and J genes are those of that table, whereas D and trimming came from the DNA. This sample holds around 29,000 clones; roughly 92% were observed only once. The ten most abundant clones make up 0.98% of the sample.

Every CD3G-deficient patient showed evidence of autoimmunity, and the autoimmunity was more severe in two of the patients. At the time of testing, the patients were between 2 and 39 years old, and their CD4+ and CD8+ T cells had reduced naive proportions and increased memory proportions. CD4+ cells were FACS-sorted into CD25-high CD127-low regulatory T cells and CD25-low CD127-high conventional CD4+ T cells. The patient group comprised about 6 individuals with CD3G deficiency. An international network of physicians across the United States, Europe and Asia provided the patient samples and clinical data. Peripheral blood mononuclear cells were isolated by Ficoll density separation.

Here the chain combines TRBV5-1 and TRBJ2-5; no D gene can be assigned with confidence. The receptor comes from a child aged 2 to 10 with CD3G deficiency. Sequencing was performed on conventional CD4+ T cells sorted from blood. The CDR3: CASSFSVSKETQYF. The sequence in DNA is TGCGCCAGCAGCTTTTCGGTCTCTAAAGAGACCCAGTACTTC.